This T cell receptor (beta chain) is from a study of regulatory T cells in long-lasting Graves disease. On the study more broadly: Prior antithyroid drug treatment in newly diagnosed Graves' patients lasted under 3 months.

Investigators prepared the TCR beta libraries by applying iRepertoire HTBI primers and Arm-PCR of CDR3 regions. MiXCR was run by TCRdb on the multiplex PCR reads, yielding one entry per CDR3 protein. The repertoire holds 410,000 or so distinct CDR3 sequences, approximately 15% seen once, with roughly a sixth in the top ten. The CDR3 has 13 amino acids. Between the trimmed V and J ends, which lost 0 bases and 2 bases, there was a span of 5 bases. Looked up from germline, CDR1 is SGHTS and CDR2 is YDEGEE. Time point reported: newly diagnosed GD, antithyroid drugs for less than 3 months. PBMCs provided the RNA from which the TCR library was made. This clonotype was seen many times. The data were also submitted as part of a second study, on T cells in Graves' hyperthyroidism and ophthalmopathy. As that study records: The model foresaw ophthalmopathy a median around seven months prior to onset.

The sequence was obtained from a woman aged 25 to 45 with Graves disease. Specimen: peripheral blood mononuclear cells (PBMCs), collected at new diagnosis, from a patient treated with antithyroid drugs. The chain recombines TRBV5-8 with TRBJ1-2; D is undetermined. The CDR3 sequence: CASSLVMNYGYTF. The CDR3 coding sequence is TGTGCCAGCAGCTTGGTGATGAACTATGGCTACACCTTC.